The text below deals with one T cell receptor beta chain. Its antigen remains unknown. The naive CD8 subset, CD45RO-negative cells positively selected for CCR7, excluded terminally differentiated effector memory CD45RA+ cells. Healthy and HIV-negative, the adult donors had no recent acute infections or vaccinations. The germline CDR1 and CDR2 sequences are SGHNT and YENEEA. The length of the CDR3 is 14 residues. V shed 3 bases and J shed 5 bases, with 13 bases lying between them. The sample belongs to a study of shared clonotypes between healthy human individuals. Broader study findings: Memory subsets had estimated richness that was generally smaller than that of naive subsets. Relative to clonotypes present in all four donors, those not shared had lower generation probabilities.

Source study methods: Filtering differed, since immunoSEQ gave only junction sequences and no quality scores. TCRdb keeps only in-frame clones here, not all; method: immunoSEQ multiplex PCR. From that table come the V and J calls and clone size; the DNA was used to work out D and trimming. The sample holds some 740,000 clones; 92% are singletons and the top ten take 24%. The chain carries TRBV11-3 and TRBJ1-1; D is perhaps TRBD1 (5 bases). The source of this sequence is a man aged 30 to 45 in good health. Sequenced sample: naive CD8+ T cells sorted from blood. CDR3 loop: CASSFGDSGTEAFF. DNA of the CDR3: TGTGCCAGCAGCTTCGGGGACTCCGGGACTGAAGCTTTCTTT. The whole variable domain, remainder taken from reference TRBV11-3 and TRBJ1-1, is EAGVVQSPRYKIIEKKQPVAFWCNPISGHNTLYWYLQNLGQGPELLIRYENEEAVDDSQLPKDRFSAERLKGVDSTLKIQPAELGDSAVYLCASSFGDSGTEAFFGQGTRLTVV.